This T cell receptor beta chain was obtained from a study of cytomegalovirus exposure and HLA in healthy donors. General observations from the study: HLA alleles were associated with around 17,000 TCR beta sequences in a later analysis at 0.05 false discovery rate. Cytomegalovirus-associated status was assigned to some 160 TCR beta chains.

Germline CDR1 MNHEY, CDR2 SMNVEV (reference sequence). Trimming took 2 bases from V and 8 from J, leaving 7 bases between them. The CDR3 is 12 amino acids. PCR used 60 Vbeta primers and 13 Jbeta primers. TCRdb's copy holds only in-frame clones and misses some; the assay was immunoSEQ multiplex PCR. The table lists some 170,000 clones, around four fifths of them singletons. Comment on this clone: Its antigen is unidentified.

Donors were ostensibly healthy at sampling, although undocumented immune exposures were probable. This TCR derives from a man aged 45 to 65 in good health and CMV-seropositive. The chain carries TRBV27 and TRBJ1-3; D uncertain. Material for sequencing was PBMCs. The CDR3 loop is CASSLMADTIYF. The CDR3 bases are TGTGCCAGCAGTTTAATGGCAGACACCATATATTTT.